Presented here are 18 T cell receptor beta chains from one specimen sequenced in a study of blood T cell repertoires in COVID-19 (dated by TCRdb to about 2020). Library preparation employed the immunoSEQ multiplex PCR assay. This immuneACCESS table, as held by TCRdb, lists in-frame sequences with V and J called but not all clones. Of the missing ones, under half trace to an unresolved V gene in checked studies; the others have no known cause. For this sample there are 200,000 or so clones; about four fifths appear just once. Of the sample, about 12% is held by the ten largest clones. Specimen: peripheral blood. Source of these receptors: a woman aged 80 or over with COVID-19, enrolled during active disease.

This chain joins TRBV10-3 and TRBJ2-7, with TRBD1 as a possible D gene (5 bases). Germline loops: CDR1 ENHRY, CDR2 SYGVKD. This CDR3 is 12 amino acids long. Trimming took off 4 bases at V and 5 bases at J, with 9 bases between the two ends. In DNA, the CDR3 is TGTGCCATCAGTGGGGCAGGGCACGAGCAGTACTTC. Protein: CAISGAGHEQYF.

Concerning this clone: Compared with germline, one end of the junction differs, possibly owing to a read error. CDR3: CASSLYLGQGFTDTQYF. The CDR3 bases are TGTGCCAGCAGCTTATACCTGGGACAGGGGTTCACAGATACGCAGTATTTT. The rearrangement joins TRBV28 to TRBJ2-3; 10 nucleotides match TRBD1. The CDR3 loop spans 17 amino acids. Looked up from germline, CDR1 is MDHEN and CDR2 is SYDVKM.

This clone was recorded a few times. V is TRBV25-1 and J is TRBJ2-1; D uncertain. Trimming pared 5 bases from V and 0 bases from J, leaving 8 bases between. There are 14 residues in the CDR3. Germline values: CDR1 MGHDK, CDR2 SYGVNS. CDR3 coding DNA: TGTGCCAGCAGTCACTTTGGCTCCTACAATGAGCAGTTCTTC. This sequence encodes CASSHFGSYNEQFF.

The chain links TRBV4-3 to TRBJ1-1; D call uncertain. Germline CDR1 and CDR2: LGHNA and YSLEER. This CDR3 has 15 amino acids. V lost 4 bases to trimming and J lost 2 bases, with 14 bases between them. The CDR3 reads CASSLRARSNTEAFF. In DNA, the CDR3 is TGCGCCAGCAGCCTACGTGCGCGGAGTAACACTGAAGCTTTCTTT.

The chain uses TRBV30 and TRBJ1-6; 7 bases align to TRBD1. Germline V gene lookup returns CDR1 GTSNPN and CDR2 SVGIG (reference sequence). Unmatched junction bases numbered 3, after V lost 4 bases and J lost 9 bases. This CDR3 contains 12 residues. The CDR3 DNA sequence: TGTGCCTGGACAGGGGGTGGTTCACCCCTCCACTTT. This codes for CAWTGGGSPLHF.

The rearrangement links TRBV27 to TRBJ2-1; D is uncertain. Germline loops: CDR1 MNHEY, CDR2 SMNVEV (reference sequence). V lost 5 bases to trimming and J lost 4 bases, with 9 bases between them. This CDR3 has 13 amino acids. CDR3 region: CASSPSPYNEQFF. CDR3 nucleotides: TGTGCCAGCAGTCCCTCCCCTTACAATGAGCAGTTCTTC.

Details on this clone: Sequence at one end of the junction differs from germline and may be a read error. The V gene is TRBV7-7, the J gene TRBJ2-1; 11 bases agree with TRBD2. Germline V gives CDR1 SSHAT, CDR2 FNYEAQ (reference sequence). This CDR3 is 15 amino acids long. CDR3 region: CASSHPTSGNNEQFF. CDR3 in DNA: TGTGCTAGCAGCCACCCGACTAGCGGGAACAATGAGCAGTTCTTC.

The rearrangement links TRBV7-2 to TRBJ2-5, with D maybe TRBD1 (6 bases). The germline V gene has CDR1 SGHTA and CDR2 FQGNSA. Trimming shortened V by 4 bases and J by 4 bases, and 16 bases separated the two germline ends. The CDR3 runs 15 residues. DNA of the CDR3: TGTGCCAGCAGCTCGGTATCAGGGGCGGGAGAGACCCAGTACTTC. Protein product: CASSSVSGAGETQYF. The full variable domain, rest sourced from reference TRBV7-2 and TRBJ2-5, is GAGVSQSPSNKVTEKGKDVELRCDPISGHTALYWYRQSLGQGLEFLIYFQGNSAPDKSGLPSDRFSAERTGGSVSTLTIQRTQQEDSAVYLCASSSVSGAGETQYFGPGTRLLVL.

The chain employs TRBV6-2 or TRBV6-3 and TRBJ2-1, with TRBD1 as a possible D gene (6 bases). The CDR3 runs 16 residues. The V and J ends lost 6 bases and 4 bases respectively, with 19 bases between them. Looked up from germline, CDR1 is MNHEY and CDR2 is SVGEGT. The CDR3 loop is CASSRATGTNYNEQFF. In DNA form, the CDR3 reads TGTGCCAGCAGCCGAGCGACCGGGACAAATTACAATGAGCAGTTCTTC.

V gene TRBV21-1 combines with J gene TRBJ2-7; TRBD1 is the table's D call and was not checked against the DNA. TRBV21-1 is a pseudogene locus. The CDR3 sequence is 15 residues long. The CDR3 nucleotides are TGTGCCAGCAGCAACCCACAGGGATCCCAATACGAGCAGTACTTC. Translating gives CASSNPQGSQYEQYF.

This clone was counted only a few times. Other DNA variants within this sample encode the same CDR3. This chain uses TRBV28 with TRBJ2-7; the D is unclear. The V end was cut by 2 bases, the J end by 1 base, with 6 bases between. The CDR3 sequence is 13 residues long. Germline CDR1 and CDR2: MDHEN and SYDVKM. The CDR3 DNA reads as TGTGCCAGCAGTTTAGGCAGATCCTACGAGCAGTACTTC. It codes for CASSLGRSYEQYF.

The rearrangement uses TRBV6-6 and TRBJ2-7, with 8 nucleotides matching TRBD1. This CDR3 is 14 amino acids long. Germline CDR1 and CDR2: MNHNY and SVGAGI (reference sequence). With V trimmed by 2 bases and J by 5 bases, 5 bases remained unmatched. The CDR3 coding sequence is TGTGCCAGCAGTTACGGGACAGGAGGCAACGAGCAGTACTTC. Translation gives CASSYGTGGNEQYF.

V and J are TRBV7-8 and TRBJ1-3; D is unresolved. This CDR3 has 16 amino acids. Germline V lookup: CDR1 SGHVS, CDR2 FQNEAQ. Trimming pared 1 base from V and 2 bases from J, leaving 12 bases between. The CDR3 sequence: CASSLGPLGPGNTIYF. The CDR3 DNA reads TGTGCCAGCAGCTTAGGACCCTTGGGCCCTGGAAACACCATATATTTT.

This sequence joins TRBV11-3 and TRBJ2-5; D is perhaps TRBD2 (5 bases). Germline assignment: CDR1 SGHNT and CDR2 YENEEA. Trimming took off 4 bases at V and 0 bases at J, with 12 bases between the two ends. The CDR3 is 15 amino acids. The DNA for the CDR3 is TGTGCCAGCAGCTCCCTTTGGGAGAACCAAGAGACCCAGTACTTC. Translation: CASSSLWENQETQYF. The full variable domain, completed using reference TRBV11-3 and TRBJ2-5, is EAGVVQSPRYKIIEKKQPVAFWCNPISGHNTLYWYLQNLGQGPELLIRYENEEAVDDSQLPKDRFSAERLKGVDSTLKIQPAELGDSAVYLCASSSLWENQETQYFGPGTRLLVL.

The chain carries TRBV6-6 and TRBJ2-7, with 9 bases that match TRBD2. The CDR3 spans 16 residues. The V and J ends lost 0 bases and 5 bases, in that order; junction bases with no gene match: 8. Germline loops: CDR1 MNHNY, CDR2 SVGAGI (reference sequence). The CDR3 protein is CASSYSLAGGRNEQYF. As DNA, the CDR3 is TGTGCCAGCAGTTACTCGCTCGCGGGAGGGAGGAACGAGCAGTACTTC.

V is TRBV6-5 and J is TRBJ1-5; TRBD1 matches at 8 bases. Germline V gene sequence: CDR1 MNHEY, CDR2 SVGAGI. CDR3 length: 15 amino acids. Trimming cost V 0 bases and J 7 bases; bases outside gene matches: 5. CDR3 protein: CASSYSSGGGQPQHF. For the CDR3, the DNA is TGTGCCAGCAGTTACTCGTCAGGGGGCGGACAGCCCCAGCATTTT.

The chain joins TRBV6-5 to TRBJ2-7; no firm D call. The CDR3 is 11 amino acids. From germline, CDR1 is MNHEY and CDR2 SVGAGI. Trimming pared 4 bases from V and 7 bases from J, leaving 8 bases between. The CDR3 region is CASSSAREQYF. The CDR3, as DNA: TGTGCCAGCAGTTCCGCGCGAGAGCAGTACTTC.

This rearrangement joins TRBV7-6 to TRBJ2-2, with TRBD2 matching 10 bases. Trimming removed 6 bases from V and 5 bases from J; junction bases left unmatched: 9. Germline V gene lookup returns CDR1 SGHVS and CDR2 FNYEAQ. The CDR3 has 16 residues. The CDR3 region has the DNA TGTGCCAGCAGTTTAAATAGCGGGGGGCGAACCGGGGAGCTGTTTTTT. It encodes CASSLNSGGRTGELFF.